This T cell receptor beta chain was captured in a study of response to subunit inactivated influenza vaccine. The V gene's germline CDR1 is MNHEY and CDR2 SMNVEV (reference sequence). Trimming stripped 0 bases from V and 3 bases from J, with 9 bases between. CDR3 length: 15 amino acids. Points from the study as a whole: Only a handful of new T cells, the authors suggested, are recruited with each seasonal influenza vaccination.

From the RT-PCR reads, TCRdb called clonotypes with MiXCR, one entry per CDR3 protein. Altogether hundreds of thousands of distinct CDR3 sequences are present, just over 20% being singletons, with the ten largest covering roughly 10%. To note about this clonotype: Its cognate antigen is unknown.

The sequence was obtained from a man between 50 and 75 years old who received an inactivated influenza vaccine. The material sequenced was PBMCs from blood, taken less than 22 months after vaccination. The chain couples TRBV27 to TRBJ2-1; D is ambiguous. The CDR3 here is CASSLSQANYNEQFF. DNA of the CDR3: TGTGCCAGCAGTTTATCGCAGGCAAACTACAATGAGCAGTTCTTC.